A selection of T cell receptor beta chains follows, all from one sample in a study of spatial heterogeneity in lung cancer. A single record per CDR3 protein comes from TCRdb applying MiXCR to the 5' RACE reads. The sample lists approximately 9,500 distinct CDR3 sequences; around 10% were seen once. The sequencing here drew on lung tumor tissue, taken at surgery. Receptor source: a male donor with early-stage non-small cell lung cancer. Both conserved end residues are part of each CDR3. A D gene is named only where the DNA matches it firmly. Expanded clones get a size class; other rows say once, few or many, or leave the size out.

CASSFLAFTDTQYF TGTGCCAGCAGTTTCCTAGCGTTCACAGATACGCAGTATTTT . TRBJ2-3 TRBV27 many
CASSYDLSATEQFF TGTGCCAGCAGTTACGACTTATCGGCCACTGAGCAGTTCTTC . TRBJ2-1 TRBV6-5 many
CASSSGLAGATGELFF TGTGCCAGCAGCTCCGGACTAGCGGGAGCCACCGGGGAGCTGTTTTTT TRBD2 TRBJ2-2 TRBV5-4 .
CASSQAGRTQYF TGTGCCAGCAGCCAAGCCGGAAGGACCCAGTACTTC . TRBJ2-5 TRBV3-1 .
CASRKTGDVQPQHF TGTGCCAGCAGAAAAACAGGGGATGTGCAGCCCCAGCATTTT TRBD1 TRBJ1-5 TRBV28 many
CATGPGGRQSYGYTF TGTGCCACGGGCCCCGGGGGACGCCAATCCTATGGCTACACCTTC . TRBJ1-2 TRBV3-1 many
CSPRPSTDTQYF TGCAGTCCCAGACCCAGCACAGATACGCAGTATTTT . TRBJ2-3 TRBV20-1 medium-sized
CASSLYPNQETQYF TGTGCCAGCAGTTTATACCCGAACCAAGAGACCCAGTACTTC . TRBJ2-5 TRBV12-3/TRBV12-4 medium-sized
CASSPDSFNQPQHF TGTGCCAGCAGCCCGGACAGTTTCAATCAGCCCCAGCATTTT . TRBJ1-5 TRBV6-2/TRBV6-3 medium-sized
CAISEHRTSGRMGNTDTQYF TGTGCCATCAGTGAGCACCGGACTAGCGGGAGGATGGGGAACACAGATACGCAGTATTTT TRBD2 TRBJ2-3 TRBV10-3 many
CAISESGQEPYNEQFF TGTGCCATCAGTGAGTCGGGTCAGGAACCCTACAATGAGCAGTTCTTC . TRBJ2-1 TRBV10-3 medium-sized
CSVEARDPPGEQYF TGCAGCGTTGAAGCGAGGGACCCTCCGGGGGAGCAGTACTTC . TRBJ2-7 TRBV29-1 .
CASSLQGPRVNTEAFF TGTGCCAGCAGTTTACAGGGACCCCGCGTTAACACTGAAGCTTTCTTT . TRBJ1-1 TRBV27 medium-sized
CASSPTRDPNTGELFF TGTGCCAGCTCACCGACTAGGGACCCGAACACCGGGGAGCTGTTTTTT . TRBJ2-2 TRBV18 many
CASSRDFKNIQYF TGTGCCAGCAGCCGGGACTTCAAAAACATTCAGTACTTC . TRBJ2-4 TRBV12-3/TRBV12-4 many
CATSSRYVGTDEQFF TGTGCCACCAGCTCTAGGTACGTGGGTACAGATGAGCAGTTCTTC . TRBJ2-1 TRBV24-1 medium-sized
CASSFRLYTDTQYF TGCGCCAGCAGCTTCCGACTATACACAGATACGCAGTATTTT . TRBJ2-3 TRBV5-1 many
CASSIALQETQYF TGTGCCAGTAGTATAGCACTCCAAGAGACCCAGTACTTC . TRBJ2-5 TRBV19 many
CSVYQGVNTGELFF TGCAGCGTTTACCAGGGGGTCAACACCGGGGAGCTGTTTTTT TRBD1 TRBJ2-2 TRBV29-1 many
CASSLDTSLREQYF TGTGCCAGCAGCTTAGATACTAGCTTGAGGGAGCAGTACTTC . TRBJ2-7 TRBV11-2 .
CASSQDRTVKFF TGTGCCAGCAGCCAAGATAGGACTGTGAAGTTCTTC . TRBJ2-1 TRBV14 medium-sized
CASSELANYGYTF TGTGCCAGCAGCGAGCTGGCTAACTATGGCTACACCTTC . TRBJ1-2 TRBV7-9 many
CASSLGGGDYGYTF TGTGCCAGCAGCCTAGGGGGAGGGGACTATGGCTACACCTTC . TRBJ1-2 TRBV7-2 medium-sized
CASSVVGTDTQYF TGTGCCAGCAGCGTAGTGGGCACAGATACGCAGTATTTT . TRBJ2-3 TRBV9 many
CSARSGDRSNTGELFF TGCAGTGCTAGATCTGGGGACAGATCGAACACCGGGGAGCTGTTTTTT TRBD1 TRBJ2-2 TRBV20-1 few
CASSLRPHTVSYGYTF TGTGCCAGCAGCCTTCGCCCCCACACTGTTTCTTATGGCTACACCTTC . TRBJ1-2 TRBV7-9 .
CASISLTGELFF TGTGCCAGCATCAGTTTAACCGGGGAGCTGTTTTTT . TRBJ2-2 TRBV6-1 many
CASSEGAGQRYSNQPQHF TGTGCCAGCAGTGAAGGAGCGGGACAACGTTATAGCAATCAGCCCCAGCATTTT . TRBJ1-5 TRBV2 medium-sized
CASSLAGGGNQETQYF TGTGCCAGCAGCTTGGCTGGCGGGGGGAACCAAGAGACCCAGTACTTC TRBD2 TRBJ2-5 TRBV7-2 few
CASSYGTGTGLSDEQYF TGTGCCAGCAGTTACGGAACCGGGACAGGGCTTTCCGACGAGCAGTACTTC TRBD1 TRBJ2-7 TRBV6-7 medium-sized
CAIRTGVGEQYF TGTGCCATCAGGACAGGGGTAGGTGAGCAGTACTTC TRBD1 TRBJ2-7 TRBV10-3 medium-sized
CSASGPSSTDTQYF TGCAGCGCCTCCGGCCCTTCTAGCACAGATACGCAGTATTTT . TRBJ2-3 TRBV29-1 many
CASSPRLAGDTGELFF TGTGCCAGCAGCCCACGACTAGCGGGGGACACCGGGGAGCTGTTTTTT TRBD2 TRBJ2-2 TRBV9 many
CASSFGSENSPLHF TGTGCCAGCAGTTTCGGGAGTGAAAATTCACCCCTCCACTTT . TRBJ1-6 TRBV12-3/TRBV12-4 medium-sized
CASSARTGGADTEAFF TGTGCCAGCTCAGCCAGAACAGGGGGCGCCGACACTGAAGCTTTCTTT TRBD1 TRBJ1-1 TRBV18 many
CASSYEDETQYF TGTGCCAGCAGTTACGAGGATGAGACCCAGTACTTC . TRBJ2-5 TRBV7-9 many
CASRPRTSDPSSLYYEQYF TGTGCCAGCAGACCCAGGACTAGCGACCCATCTTCCCTCTACTACGAGCAGTACTTC TRBD2 TRBJ2-7 TRBV27 medium-sized
CASSLSGRNQPQHF TGTGCCAGCAGCTTAAGTGGGAGAAATCAGCCCCAGCATTTT . TRBJ1-5 TRBV7-9 many
CASRETGNPTGELFF TGTGCCAGCAGAGAGACCGGGAACCCCACCGGGGAGCTGTTTTTT . TRBJ2-2 TRBV27 .
CASIGRQYEQYF TGTGCCAGCATCGGGAGGCAATACGAGCAGTACTTC TRBD2 TRBJ2-7 TRBV27 medium-sized
CSVVPQLQSTDTQYF TGCAGCGTTGTGCCCCAACTCCAGAGCACAGATACGCAGTATTTT . TRBJ2-3 TRBV29-1 many
CATSPRGGTYEQYF TGTGCCACTTCCCCCCGTGGCGGGACCTACGAGCAGTACTTC . TRBJ2-7 TRBV10-3 medium-sized
CASSTEVMNTEAFF TGTGCCAGCTCAACAGAAGTCATGAACACTGAAGCTTTCTTT . TRBJ1-1 TRBV18 many
CSARQGYRYNEQFF TGCAGTGCGAGACAGGGTTACCGGTACAATGAGCAGTTCTTC TRBD1 TRBJ2-1 TRBV20-1 many
CASSVGQGPSQPQHF TGTGCCAGCAGCGTAGGACAGGGTCCTTCCCAGCCCCAGCATTTT TRBD1 TRBJ1-5 TRBV9 medium-sized
CASRLAGGGYNEQFF TGTGCCAGCAGGTTAGCGGGAGGAGGGTACAATGAGCAGTTCTTC TRBD2 TRBJ2-1 TRBV6-6 many
CASSPPGRDLNTEAFF TGTGCCAGCTCACCACCTGGACGGGACTTGAACACTGAAGCTTTCTTT . TRBJ1-1 TRBV18 many
CASSPGPGSGYTF TGTGCCAGCAGCCCCGGACCGGGCTCTGGCTACACCTTC . TRBJ1-2 TRBV5-6 medium-sized
CASSETRNTGELFF TGTGCCAGCAGTGAGACTCGGAACACCGGGGAGCTGTTTTTT . TRBJ2-2 TRBV6-4 many
CSAQGGTPNEQYF TGCAGCGCCCAAGGCGGGACACCCAACGAGCAGTACTTC . TRBJ2-7 TRBV29-1 medium-sized
CASSQDSTRVEQYF TGTGCCAGCAGCCAAGACTCGACGAGGGTCGAGCAGTACTTC . TRBJ2-7 TRBV3-1 many
CAISEGGTSGISYEQYF TGTGCCATCAGTGAGGGTGGGACTAGCGGGATTTCCTACGAGCAGTACTTC TRBD2 TRBJ2-7 TRBV10-3 medium-sized